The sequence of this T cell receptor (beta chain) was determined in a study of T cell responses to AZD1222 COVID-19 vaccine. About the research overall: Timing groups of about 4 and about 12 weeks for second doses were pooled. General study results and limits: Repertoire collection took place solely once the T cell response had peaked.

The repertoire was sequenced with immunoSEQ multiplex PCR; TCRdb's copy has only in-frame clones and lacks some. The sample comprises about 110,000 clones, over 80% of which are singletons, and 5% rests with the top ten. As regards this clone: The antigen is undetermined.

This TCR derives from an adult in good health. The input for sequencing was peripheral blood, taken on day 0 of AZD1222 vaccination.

The CDR3 coding sequence is TGTGCCTGGAGTGAGGAGAGATCAGGGGTCTACGAGCAGTACTTC. Translated, it gives CAWSEERSGVYEQYF. The genes are TRBV30 and TRBJ2-7; D is possibly TRBD1 (6 bases). The CDR3 spans 15 residues. Trimming removed 1 base at V and 3 bases at J, with 16 bases between. Germline-derived CDR1 and CDR2 are GTSNPN and SVGIG (reference sequence).